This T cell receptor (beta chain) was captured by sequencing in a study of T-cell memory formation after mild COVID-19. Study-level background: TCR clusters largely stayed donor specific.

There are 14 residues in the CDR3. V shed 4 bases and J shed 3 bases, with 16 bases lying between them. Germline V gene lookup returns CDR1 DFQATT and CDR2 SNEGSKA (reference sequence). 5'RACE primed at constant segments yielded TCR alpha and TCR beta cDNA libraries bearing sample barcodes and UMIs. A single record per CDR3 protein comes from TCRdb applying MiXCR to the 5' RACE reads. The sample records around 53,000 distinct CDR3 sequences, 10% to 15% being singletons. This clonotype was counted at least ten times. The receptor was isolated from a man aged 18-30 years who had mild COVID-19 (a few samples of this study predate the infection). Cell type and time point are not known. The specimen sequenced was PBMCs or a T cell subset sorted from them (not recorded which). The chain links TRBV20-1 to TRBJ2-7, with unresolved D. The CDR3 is CSAIKPSIYYEQYV. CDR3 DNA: TGCAGTGCTATAAAGCCCTCCATATACTACGAGCAGTACGTC.